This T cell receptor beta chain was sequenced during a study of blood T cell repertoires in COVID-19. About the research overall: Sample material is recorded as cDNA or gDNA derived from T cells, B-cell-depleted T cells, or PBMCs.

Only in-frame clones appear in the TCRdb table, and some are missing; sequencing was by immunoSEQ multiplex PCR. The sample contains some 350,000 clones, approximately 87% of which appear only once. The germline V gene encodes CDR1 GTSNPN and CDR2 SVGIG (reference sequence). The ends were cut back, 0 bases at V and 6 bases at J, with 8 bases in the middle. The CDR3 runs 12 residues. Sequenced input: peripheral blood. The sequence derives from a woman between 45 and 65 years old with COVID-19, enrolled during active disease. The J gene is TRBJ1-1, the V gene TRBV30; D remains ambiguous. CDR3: CAWSVLSPEAFF. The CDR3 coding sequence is TGTGCCTGGAGTGTACTTTCCCCTGAAGCTTTCTTT.